This is a list of T cell receptor beta chains from one sample in a study of shared clonotypes between healthy human individuals. Repertoires were generated with immunoSEQ multiplex PCR, while TCRdb's copy carries only in-frame clones and drops some. In the table there are 550,000 to 750,000 clones, roughly 96% of which are singletons. Sequenced material: naive CD8+ T cells sorted from blood. These receptors were taken from a woman aged 25 to 39 in good health. Each CDR3 is given with its conserved first and last residue. D genes are given only for firm matches. Expanded clones get a size class; other rows say once, few or many, or leave the size out.

v_call,clone_size,d_call,j_call,cdr3_aa,cdr3_nt
TRBV5-4,-,TRBD2,TRBJ2-1,CASSSPGLAVYNEQFF,TGTGCCAGCAGCTCCCCGGGGCTAGCGGTCTACAATGAGCAGTTCTTC
TRBV10-2,-,-,TRBJ2-4,CASSEWSSGLGKNIQYF,TGCGCCAGCAGTGAATGGTCCAGCGGGCTGGGTAAAAACATTCAGTACTTC
TRBV2,-,TRBD1,TRBJ2-1,CASSAGQGLNEQFF,TGTGCCAGCAGTGCGGGACAGGGTTTGAATGAGCAGTTCTTC
TRBV28,-,-,TRBJ2-1,CASSSLLRNEQFF,TGTGCCAGCAGTTCGCTCCTTCGGAATGAGCAGTTCTTC
TRBV13,-,-,TRBJ2-7,CASSLSGVEQYF,TGTGCCAGCAGCCTTTCGGGGGTCGAGCAGTACTTC
TRBV10-2,once,TRBD1,TRBJ2-3,CASSDRDSTDTQYF,TGCGCCAGCAGCGACAGGGACAGCACAGATACGCAGTATTTT
TRBV5-4,-,-,TRBJ1-2,CASSLGRNYGYTF,TGTGCCAGCAGCCTGGGACGGAACTATGGCTACACCTTC
TRBV7-9,-,-,TRBJ1-5,CASSLGAPGRNQPQHF,TGTGCCAGCAGCTTAGGGGCGCCAGGACGGAATCAGCCCCAGCATTTT
TRBV7-9,-,-,TRBJ2-7,CASSHLETSFFEQYF,TGTGCCAGCAGCCACCTAGAGACATCCTTTTTTGAGCAGTACTTC
TRBV16,-,TRBD2,TRBJ2-7,CASSQSALAASYEQYF,TGTGCCAGCAGCCAATCAGCCCTAGCGGCCTCCTACGAGCAGTACTTC
TRBV11-2,-,-,TRBJ2-7,CASSLAAEYEQYF,TGTGCCAGCAGCTTAGCGGCCGAGTACGAGCAGTACTTC
TRBV20-1,-,TRBD2,TRBJ2-1,CSAATPGGLFF,TGCAGTGCTGCAACCCCGGGAGGGCTGTTCTTC
TRBV29-1,-,TRBD1,TRBJ2-4,CSAIPHGTAFKNIQYF,TGCAGCGCCATCCCGCACGGGACAGCATTCAAAAACATTCAGTACTTC
TRBV5-4,-,-,TRBJ2-1,CASNLDSNNEQFF,TGTGCCAGCAACTTGGATTCGAACAATGAGCAGTTCTTC
TRBV5-1,-,-,TRBJ2-3,CASSLALGGVVEDTQYF,TGCGCCAGCAGCTTGGCCCTCGGGGGAGTAGTGGAAGATACGCAGTATTTT
TRBV5-1,-,-,TRBJ2-1,CASSFEFGGTSNEQFF,TGCGCCAGCAGCTTTGAGTTCGGCGGGACCTCCAATGAGCAGTTCTTC
TRBV14,-,TRBD1,TRBJ2-7,CASSQEGTAYEQYF,TGTGCCAGCAGCCAAGAGGGGACAGCCTACGAGCAGTACTTC
TRBV19,-,TRBD1,TRBJ2-2,CASSSRDRVYGTGELFF,TGTGCCAGTAGTAGCCGGGACAGGGTCTATGGCACCGGGGAGCTGTTTTTT
TRBV27,-,-,TRBJ2-7,CASSSSGARHEQYF,TGTGCCAGCAGTTCGTCAGGGGCTCGCCACGAGCAGTACTTC
TRBV27,-,-,TRBJ2-5,CASSNDGTQYF,TGTGCCAGCAGTAACGATGGGACCCAGTACTTC
TRBV5-1,-,TRBD2,TRBJ2-7,CASSLGLAGDEQYF,TGCGCCAGCAGCTTGGGACTAGCGGGAGACGAGCAGTACTTC
TRBV7-9,-,-,TRBJ1-1,CASSLKNTEAFF,TGTGCCAGCAGCTTAAAGAACACTGAAGCTTTCTTT
TRBV13,-,TRBD2,TRBJ2-1,CASSLGRGTSFNEQFF,TGTGCCAGCAGCTTAGGCCGGGGGACTAGCTTTAATGAGCAGTTCTTC
TRBV19,-,TRBD2,TRBJ2-7,CASSDAGVGYEQYF,TGTGCCAGTAGTGATGCGGGAGTCGGGTACGAGCAGTACTTC
TRBV29-1,-,-,TRBJ2-3,CSVIQVGSSYTDTQYF,TGCAGCGTTATTCAGGTTGGCAGTTCCTACACAGATACGCAGTATTTT
TRBV11-2,-,-,TRBJ2-7,CASSLRTDRRGEQYF,TGTGCCAGCAGCCTCCGGACGGACCGACGGGGCGAGCAGTACTTC
TRBV9,-,TRBD2,TRBJ2-3,CASSVEDWGEGRTDTQYF,TGTGCCAGCAGCGTAGAAGATTGGGGGGAGGGCCGTACAGATACGCAGTATTTT
TRBV5-6,-,TRBD2,TRBJ2-7,CASSYGTSGYEQYF,TGTGCCAGCAGCTACGGGACTAGCGGATACGAGCAGTACTTC
TRBV6-6,-,-,TRBJ1-5,CASRTGTGSNQPQHF,TGTGCCAGCAGAACCGGGACGGGTAGCAATCAGCCCCAGCATTTT
TRBV9,once,TRBD2,TRBJ2-5,CASSPDSGRPRETQYF,TGTGCCAGCAGCCCCGATAGCGGGAGACCTAGGGAGACCCAGTACTTC
TRBV29-1,-,-,TRBJ2-3,CSVVEGGPGDTQYF,TGCAGCGTTGTGGAGGGCGGTCCTGGAGATACGCAGTATTTT
TRBV5-1,-,TRBD1,TRBJ1-1,CASSPGRGPEAFF,TGCGCCAGCAGCCCCGGCAGGGGGCCTGAAGCTTTCTTT
TRBV13,-,TRBD2,TRBJ2-7,CASSLWVAGGTYEQYF,TGTGCCAGCAGCTTATGGGTAGCGGGAGGTACCTACGAGCAGTACTTC
TRBV27,-,-,TRBJ1-2,CASSPQQNYGYTF,TGTGCCAGCAGCCCACAGCAGAACTATGGCTACACCTTC
TRBV4-1,-,-,TRBJ2-7,CASSLGLHGSYEQYF,TGCGCCAGCAGCCTCGGATTACATGGTAGCTACGAGCAGTACTTC
TRBV30,-,-,TRBJ1-2,CAWIEGDGYTF,TGTGCCTGGATCGAAGGGGACGGCTACACCTTC
TRBV5-8,-,-,TRBJ2-7,CASSLGALVEEQYF,TGTGCCAGCAGCTTGGGAGCTTTGGTAGAGGAGCAGTACTTC
TRBV6-6,-,TRBD2,TRBJ2-1,CASSYSIAGFYNEQFF,TGTGCCAGCAGTTACTCCATAGCGGGATTCTACAATGAGCAGTTCTTC
TRBV10-2,-,-,TRBJ2-2,CASSILQYTGELFF,TGCGCCAGCAGCATTCTTCAGTACACCGGGGAGCTGTTTTTT
TRBV19,-,TRBD2,TRBJ2-7,CASSPSLTSGRYEQYF,TGTGCCAGTAGCCCCTCGCTGACTAGCGGGAGGTACGAGCAGTACTTC
TRBV25-1,-,-,TRBJ2-7,CASSGSVGLGGISYEQYF,TGTGCCAGCAGTGGCTCGGTGGGCCTGGGCGGGATCTCCTACGAGCAGTACTTC